The 18 T cell receptor beta chains presented below share a single source sample, sequenced in a study of control samples from healthy donors and cancer patients. Measured with immunoSEQ multiplex PCR; TCRdb has only the in-frame clones, and not every one. Seen here are 57,000 or so clones, roughly 94% observed once, and the top ten hold roughly 4%. Material for sequencing was blood. The receptors were gathered from a young man in good health.

The V call is TRBV5-1, the J call TRBJ1-6; 7 bases map to TRBD1. J gave up 3 bases and V 2 bases, and 5 bases lay outside the gene matches. CDR3 length equals 16 residues. Germline V CDR1 and CDR2: SGHRS, YFSETQ. CDR3 coding DNA: TGCGCCAGCAGCTTAGGGGGCCCCCTCTATAATTCACCCCTCCACTTT. Translation gives CASSLGGPLYNSPLHF.

The gene calls are TRBV5-6 and TRBJ1-2; no definite D call. V was trimmed by 2 bases and J by 2 bases, leaving 16 bases between them. CDR3 length: 16 residues. CDR1 is SGHDT, CDR2 YYEEEE, per germline. As DNA, the CDR3 is TGTGCCAGCAGCTTCGGGGTATATGGGTTGAACTATGGCTACACCTTC. It codes for CASSFGVYGLNYGYTF.

Here the CDR3 reads CASSSPPGQTLTDTQYF. For the CDR3, the DNA is TGTGCCAGCAGTTCACCGCCGGGACAGACCCTCACAGATACGCAGTATTTT. The chain has TRBV28 and TRBJ2-3, with 7 bases identical to TRBD1. The germline CDR1 and CDR2 sequences are MDHEN and SYDVKM. With V trimmed by 4 bases and J by 2 bases, 12 bases remained unmatched. The CDR3 is 17 amino acids.

V is TRBV19 and J is TRBJ2-4; D is ambiguous. Trimming removed 0 bases from V and 6 bases from J, with 9 bases in between. The CDR3 runs 14 residues. Looked up from germline, CDR1 is LNHDA and CDR2 is SQIVND (reference sequence). In DNA, the CDR3 is TGTGCCAGTAGTATAGATAGAACTCTAAACATTCAGTACTTC. This encodes CASSIDRTLNIQYF.

The chain joins TRBV5-5 to TRBJ2-7; 9 bases match TRBD2. V lost 3 bases to trimming and J lost 3 bases; unmatched junction nucleotides: 7. The CDR3 consists of 15 residues. Germline CDR1 is SGHKS and CDR2 is YYEKEE (reference sequence). CDR3 nucleotides: TGTGCCAGCAGCTCAAAGACTAGCGGACTCTACGAGCAGTACTTC. Residues: CASSSKTSGLYEQYF. The full variable domain, in which reference TRBV5-5 and TRBJ2-7 provide the parts outside the CDR3, is DAGVTQSPTHLIKTRGQQVTLRCSPISGHKSVSWYQQVLGQGPQFIFQYYEKEERGRGNFPDRFSARQFPNYSSELNVNALLLGDSALYLCASSSKTSGLYEQYFGPGTRLTVT.

This clone was counted a single time. V is TRBV5-1 and J is TRBJ2-4; D is unresolved. Germline lookup yields CDR1 SGHRS and CDR2 YFSETQ. This CDR3 has 13 residues. V gave up 8 bases and J gave up 3 bases, with 12 bases separating them. In DNA form, the CDR3 reads TGCGCCAGAAAGGCCTTAGGCAAAAACATTCAGTACTTC. Translation: CARKALGKNIQYF.

DNA for the CDR3: TGTGCCTGGAGCGGACTAGCGGGAGTTGGTAATGAGCAGTTCTTC. The encoded protein is CAWSGLAGVGNEQFF. The chain combines TRBV30 with TRBJ2-1, with 13 bases fitting TRBD2. The CDR3 length is 15 residues. V shed 3 bases, J shed 7 bases, and the junction held 6 bases outside the gene matches. Germline CDR1 is GTSNPN and CDR2 is SVGIG (reference sequence).

About this clone: Additional DNA sequences in this sample encode the identical CDR3. V gene TRBV4-3 combines with J gene TRBJ2-1, with 11 bases identical to TRBD2. The V and J ends lost 2 bases and 7 bases, in that order; junction bases with no gene match: 4. The CDR3 consists of 15 residues. Germline CDR1 is LGHNA and CDR2 is YSLEER. The CDR3 loop is CASSQPSGGLNEQFF. The CDR3 DNA reads as TGCGCCAGCAGCCAACCTAGCGGGGGGCTGAATGAGCAGTTCTTC.

V gene TRBV3-1 (or the pseudogene TRBV3-2) combines with J gene TRBJ2-1; a possible D gene is TRBD2 (5 bases). CDR1 is LGHDT, CDR2 YNNKEL, per germline (reference sequence). The V end was cut by 4 bases, the J end by 0 bases, with 13 bases between. This CDR3 region has 16 residues. The CDR3 coding sequence is TGTGCCAGCAGCCCCGGTGAGGGATTCTCCTACAATGAGCAGTTCTTC. It is translated as CASSPGEGFSYNEQFF.

This chain links TRBV30 with TRBJ2-7; 7 bases are shared with TRBD1. The CDR3 sequence is 15 residues long. CDR1 is GTSNPN, CDR2 SVGIG, per germline (reference sequence). The trim removed 0 bases at V and 4 bases at J, leaving 9 bases unmatched. The chain's CDR3 is CAWSVPPGQLYEQYF. CDR3 bases: TGTGCCTGGAGTGTACCCCCGGGACAGTTATACGAGCAGTACTTC.

The gene calls are TRBV6-5 and TRBJ2-7; 8 nucleotides agree with TRBD2. This CDR3 has 14 amino acids. Trimming removed 7 bases from V and 6 bases from J; junction bases left unmatched: 11. Germline CDR1 and CDR2: MNHEY and SVGAGI. CDR3 nucleotides: TGTGCCAGCAAGGGAAGCGGGAGCTCGCTCGAGCAGTACTTC. Amino acid sequence: CASKGSGSSLEQYF.

The chain uses TRBV7-9 and TRBJ1-2; D is perhaps TRBD1 (5 bases). The CDR3 is 12 residues long. The ends were cut back, 4 bases at V and 8 bases at J, with 11 bases in the middle. Per germline, CDR1 SEHNR and CDR2 FQNEAQ (reference sequence). The CDR3 loop is CASSSDRWGYTF. The CDR3 coding sequence is TGTGCCAGCAGCTCCGACAGATGGGGCTACACCTTC.

The chain is built from TRBV19 and TRBJ1-6, with D perhaps matching TRBD1 (6 bases). Germline CDR1 LNHDA, CDR2 SQIVND (reference sequence). This CDR3 is built from 16 residues. V was cut by 7 bases and J by 9 bases, with 22 bases left in between. The CDR3 reads CASKELAGQRGSPLHF. CDR3 DNA sequence: TGTGCCAGTAAGGAACTGGCCGGACAGCGGGGTTCACCCCTCCACTTT.

V gene TRBV11-3 combines with J gene TRBJ2-7, with 9 bases matching TRBD2. Germline CDR1 is SGHNT and CDR2 is YENEEA. V trimming: 1 base; J trimming: 3 bases; junction bases outside the gene matches: 4. The CDR3 has 15 residues. Written as DNA, the CDR3 is TGTGCCAGCAGCTTAGCCGGGACTAGCAGCTACGAGCAGTACTTC. It is translated as CASSLAGTSSYEQYF.

The chain has TRBV2 and TRBJ1-4, with no clear D. Germline loops: CDR1 SNHLY, CDR2 FYNNEI. The CDR3 is 12 amino acids. V was shortened by 2 bases and J by 8 bases, with 6 bases between the two germline ends. The CDR3 protein is CASSESTEKLFF. The CDR3 nucleotides are TGTGCCAGCAGTGAAAGTACCGAAAAACTGTTTTTT.

This clone was picked up a small number of times. Other DNA sequences of this sample code for an identical CDR3. The V gene is TRBV5-1, the J gene TRBJ1-2, with D unresolved. Germline CDR1 is SGHRS and CDR2 is YFSETQ. V was shortened by 0 bases and J by 0 bases, with 3 bases between the two germline ends. This CDR3 is 13 amino acids long. The CDR3 spells CASSLGANYGYTF. The CDR3 DNA is TGCGCCAGCAGCTTGGGAGCTAACTATGGCTACACCTTC. Drawing the rest from reference TRBV5-1 and TRBJ1-2, the complete variable domain is KAGVTQTPRYLIKTRGQQVTLSCSPISGHRSVSWYQQTPGQGLQFLFEYFSETQRNKGNFPGRFSGRQFSNSRSEMNVSTLELGDSALYLCASSLGANYGYTFGSGTRLTVV.

This sequence joins TRBV30 and TRBJ1-6, with D possibly being TRBD1 (5 bases). This CDR3 is 15 amino acids long. With 4 bases removed from V and 10 bases from J, the gap between germline ends came to 20 bases. CDR1 GTSNPN and CDR2 SVGIG come from the germline V gene (reference sequence). CDR3 sequence (DNA): TGTGCCTGGATTCTCGGTGGGCTATCAGGGTCACCCCTCCACTTT. This encodes CAWILGGLSGSPLHF.

This chain joins TRBV18 and TRBJ1-1; D is unclear. There are 13 residues in the CDR3. Deletions cut 2 bases from V and 1 base from J, with 5 bases between. The germline CDR1 and CDR2 sequences are KGHSH and LQKENI. The CDR3 sequence is CASSPTQNTEAFF. CDR3 sequence (DNA): TGTGCCAGCTCACCAACGCAGAACACTGAAGCTTTCTTT.